This TCR beta chain appears in the sequencing data of a study of shared clonotypes between healthy human individuals. Clones were read by immunoSEQ multiplex PCR, and TCRdb kept only the in-frame ones, dropping some. The sample carries 470,000 or so clones, around 73% recorded once. Germline values: CDR1 MDHEN, CDR2 SYDVKM. CDR3 length: 15 residues. Trimming removed 4 bases from V and 7 bases from J, with 17 bases in between. The origin of this receptor is a woman aged 40 to 49 in good health. Some clones in this sample may be carry-over from other donors' samples. This chain uses TRBV28 with TRBJ1-5, with a possible D match to TRBD1 (5 bases). Sequencing was carried out using PBMCs. CDR3 coding DNA: TGTGCCAGCAGTTCACACCGGTTGGGGCTACAGCCCCAGCATTTT. Translating it yields CASSSHRLGLQPQHF.